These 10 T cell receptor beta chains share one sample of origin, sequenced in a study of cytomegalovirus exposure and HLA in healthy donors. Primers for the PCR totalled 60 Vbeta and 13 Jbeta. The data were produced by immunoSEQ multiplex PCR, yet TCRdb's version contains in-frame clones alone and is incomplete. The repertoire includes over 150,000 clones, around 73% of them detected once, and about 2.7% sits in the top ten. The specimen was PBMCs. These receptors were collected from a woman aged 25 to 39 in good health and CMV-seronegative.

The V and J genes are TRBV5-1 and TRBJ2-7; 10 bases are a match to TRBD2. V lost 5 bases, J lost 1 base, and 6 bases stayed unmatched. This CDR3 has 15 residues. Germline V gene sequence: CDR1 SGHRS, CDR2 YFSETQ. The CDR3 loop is CASRLLAGSSYEQYF. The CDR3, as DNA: TGCGCCAGCAGATTACTAGCGGGATCTTCCTACGAGCAGTACTTC. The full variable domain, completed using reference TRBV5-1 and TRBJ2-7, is KAGVTQTPRYLIKTRGQQVTLSCSPISGHRSVSWYQQTPGQGLQFLFEYFSETQRNKGNFPGRFSGRQFSNSRSEMNVSTLELGDSALYLCASRLLAGSSYEQYFGPGTRLTVT.

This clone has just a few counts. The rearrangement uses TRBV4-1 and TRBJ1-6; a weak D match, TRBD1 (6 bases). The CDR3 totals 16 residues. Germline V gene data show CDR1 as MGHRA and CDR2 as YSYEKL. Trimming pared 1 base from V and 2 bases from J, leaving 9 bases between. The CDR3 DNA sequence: TGCGCCAGCAGCCAAGTGCAGGGGCCCTATAATTCACCCCTCCACTTT. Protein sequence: CASSQVQGPYNSPLHF.

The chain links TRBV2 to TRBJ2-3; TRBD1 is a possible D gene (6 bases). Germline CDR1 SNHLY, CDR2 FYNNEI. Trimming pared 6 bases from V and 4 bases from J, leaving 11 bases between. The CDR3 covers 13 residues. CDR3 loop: CASRGQGSDTQYF. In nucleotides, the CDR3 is TGTGCCAGCAGGGGGCAGGGGTCAGATACGCAGTATTTT.

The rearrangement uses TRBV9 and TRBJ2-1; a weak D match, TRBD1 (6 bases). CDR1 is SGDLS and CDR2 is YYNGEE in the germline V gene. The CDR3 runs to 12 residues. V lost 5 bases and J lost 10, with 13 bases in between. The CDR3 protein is CASSLGALEQFF. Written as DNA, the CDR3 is TGTGCCAGCAGTCTGGGGGCCCTCGAGCAGTTCTTC.

The CDR3 is CASSLDSPAGTRVRYEQYF. The CDR3, as DNA: TGTGCCAGCAGTTTAGATTCGCCCGCCGGGACTAGGGTTCGCTACGAGCAGTACTTC. The chain is built from TRBV27 and TRBJ2-7, with 8 nucleotides matching TRBD2. In germline, CDR1 is MNHEY, CDR2 SMNVEV (reference sequence). The CDR3 length is 19 residues. V gave up 2 bases and J gave up 3 bases; unmatched junction bases: 18.

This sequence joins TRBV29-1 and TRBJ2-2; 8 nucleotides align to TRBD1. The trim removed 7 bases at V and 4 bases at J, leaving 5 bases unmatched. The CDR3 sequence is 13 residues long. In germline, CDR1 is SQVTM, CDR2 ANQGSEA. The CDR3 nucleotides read TGCAGCGGGAGACAGGGGACCACCGGGGAGCTGTTTTTT. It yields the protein CSGRQGTTGELFF.

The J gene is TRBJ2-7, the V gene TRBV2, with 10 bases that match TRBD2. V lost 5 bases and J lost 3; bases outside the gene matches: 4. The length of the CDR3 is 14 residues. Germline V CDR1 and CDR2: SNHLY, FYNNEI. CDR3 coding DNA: TGTGCCAGCAGTACGCCTAGCGGGGGCTACGAGCAGTACTTC. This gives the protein CASSTPSGGYEQYF.

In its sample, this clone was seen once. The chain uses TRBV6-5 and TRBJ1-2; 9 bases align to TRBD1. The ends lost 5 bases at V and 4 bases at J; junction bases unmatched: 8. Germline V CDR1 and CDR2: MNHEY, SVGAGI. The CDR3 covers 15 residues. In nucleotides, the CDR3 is TGTGCCAGCAGTCCTACCGGGACAGGGATCTATGGCTACACCTTC. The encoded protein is CASSPTGTGIYGYTF.

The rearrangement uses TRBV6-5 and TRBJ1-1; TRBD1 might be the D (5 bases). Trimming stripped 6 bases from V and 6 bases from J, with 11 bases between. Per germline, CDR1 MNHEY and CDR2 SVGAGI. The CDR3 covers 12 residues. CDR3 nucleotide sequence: TGTGCCAGCAGCTGGGGCGAATCTGAAGCTTTCTTT. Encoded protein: CASSWGESEAFF.

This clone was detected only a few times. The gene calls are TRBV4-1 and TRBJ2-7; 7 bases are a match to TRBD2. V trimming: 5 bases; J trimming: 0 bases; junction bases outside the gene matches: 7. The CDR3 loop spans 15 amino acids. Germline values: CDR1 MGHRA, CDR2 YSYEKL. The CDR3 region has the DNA TGCGCCAGCAGCTTCACGCGGGGGTACTCCTACGAGCAGTACTTC. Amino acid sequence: CASSFTRGYSYEQYF.